Below are 30 T cell receptor beta chains sequenced from a single sample in a study of T cells after yellow fever vaccination. TCRdb itself ran the 5' RACE reads through MiXCR, one entry per CDR3 protein. The table shows 200,000 to 300,000 distinct CDR3 sequences, with 5.5% to 8.5% occurring only once. The specimen comprised CD4+ T cells sorted from PBMCs, sampled on the day of the yellow fever booster vaccination. All receptors derive from a man aged 25-45 years who received the YFV17D yellow fever vaccine.

The chain is built from TRBV2 and TRBJ2-7, with D possibly TRBD2 on 5 matching bases. Germline V gene sequence: CDR1 SNHLY, CDR2 FYNNEI. Deletions cut 5 bases from V and 7 bases from J, with 12 bases between. This CDR3 comprises 12 residues. This CDR3 reads CASSTGVIEQYF. The CDR3, as DNA: TGTGCCAGCAGTACCGGGGTCATTGAGCAGTACTTC.

This clonotype has a handful of counts. This chain's CDR3 is CASSVSGNALEQYF. The DNA of the CDR3 is TGTGCCAGCAGCGTTAGCGGGAACGCCCTCGAGCAGTACTTC. This chain joins TRBV9 and TRBJ2-7, with 8 bases identical to TRBD2. The germline V gene has CDR1 SGDLS and CDR2 YYNGEE. V lost 2 bases to trimming and J lost 6 bases; unmatched junction nucleotides: 7. The CDR3 length is 14 residues.

The gene calls are TRBV20-1 and TRBJ2-1, with 8 bases identical to TRBD2. The CDR3 consists of 16 residues. V gave up 2 bases and J gave up 7 bases; unmatched junction bases: 13. CDR1 and CDR2 (germline): DFQATT, SNEGSKA (reference sequence). In DNA, the CDR3 is TGCAGTGCTAGACTTACGGGAGGGCCTTTCGTGAATGAGCAGTTCTTC. Translated, it gives CSARLTGGPFVNEQFF.

This clonotype was counted at least ten times. This chain links TRBV7-9 with TRBJ2-5, with no clear D. The CDR3 extends over 15 amino acids. Germline V gives CDR1 SEHNR, CDR2 FQNEAQ (reference sequence). Trimming stripped 2 bases from V and 1 base from J, with 11 bases between. DNA for the CDR3: TGTGCCAGCAGCTTAAAGCGCAGGCTCCAAGAGACCCAGTACTTC. Its translation: CASSLKRRLQETQYF.

This clonotype showed up just a few times. V is TRBV6-1 and J is TRBJ2-7; maybe TRBD1 (6 bases). Germline lookup yields CDR1 MNHNS and CDR2 SASEGT. The V gene lost 2 bases and the J gene lost 2 bases, with 7 bases spanning the gap. CDR3 size: 13 residues. CDR3 sequence (DNA): TGTGCCAGCAGTGAAAAGGGGGCCTACGAGCAGTACTTC. Translation gives CASSEKGAYEQYF.

This clonotype has a handful of counts. This sequence joins TRBV30 and TRBJ2-1; D is uncertain. The CDR3 covers 15 residues. Looked up from germline, CDR1 is GTSNPN and CDR2 is SVGIG (reference sequence). The V end lost 3 bases, the J end lost 1 base, and 13 bases lay between the germline ends. CDR3 residues: CAWRGGLGSYNEQFF. Written as DNA, the CDR3 is TGTGCCTGGAGGGGTGGCCTCGGATCCTACAATGAGCAGTTCTTC.

The chain carries TRBV14 and TRBJ2-1; TRBD2 matches 8 bases. The length of the CDR3 is 17 residues. In germline, CDR1 is SGHDN, CDR2 FVKESK. V shed 6 bases and J 7 bases; nucleotides not matched to a gene: 17. The CDR3 reads CASSVIREGRAGNEQFF. The DNA for the CDR3 is TGTGCCAGCAGTGTTATACGGGAGGGCCGAGCAGGAAATGAGCAGTTCTTC.

This clonotype was seen more than once but under ten times. The V call is TRBV7-2, the J call TRBJ2-2, with D perhaps matching TRBD1 (5 bases). Trimming took off 2 bases at V and 7 bases at J, with 8 bases between the two ends. Germline V gene sequence: CDR1 SGHTA, CDR2 FQGNSA. The CDR3 spans 13 residues. CDR3 DNA sequence: TGTGCCAGCAGCTTATCCAGGGACGGGGAGCTGTTTTTT. This translates into CASSLSRDGELFF.

To note about this clonotype: This may stem from a read error, because a much larger clone lies one nucleotide away. CDR3 in DNA: TGTGCCGGCTCACCCATTAGCGGGAGAGGGACCTACGAGCAGTACTTC. Translation: CAGSPISGRGTYEQYF. The V call is TRBV18, the J call TRBJ2-7, with 9 bases identical to TRBD2. Germline loops: CDR1 KGHSH, CDR2 LQKENI. The CDR3 runs 16 residues.

V is TRBV20-1 and J is TRBJ2-1, with 7 bases matching TRBD2. Trimming cost V 0 bases and J 4 bases; bases outside gene matches: 9. The CDR3 extends over 16 amino acids. Germline V gene lookup returns CDR1 DFQATT and CDR2 SNEGSKA (reference sequence). CDR3 DNA sequence: TGCAGTGCTAGAGATCGCACGCGAGCGGGATACAATGAGCAGTTCTTC. This translates into CSARDRTRAGYNEQFF.

This clonotype has just a few counts. The J gene is TRBJ2-2, the V gene TRBV19; 12 nucleotides agree with TRBD2. Germline values: CDR1 LNHDA, CDR2 SQIVND (reference sequence). CDR3 length equals 15 residues. The trim removed 11 bases at V and 7 bases at J, leaving 11 bases unmatched. The CDR3 loop is CAGKTSGSVGGELFF. The CDR3 DNA follows: TGTGCCGGAAAGACTAGCGGGAGCGTAGGCGGGGAGCTGTTTTTT.

The rearrangement uses TRBV9 and TRBJ2-7; 9 nucleotides match TRBD1. The CDR3 contains 15 residues. Germline V gene sequence: CDR1 SGDLS, CDR2 YYNGEE. V dropped 2 bases and J dropped 4; count of bases not matched to a gene: 7. The CDR3 coding sequence is TGTGCCAGCAGCGTCGCGACAGGGGGATATTACGAGCAGTACTTC. This gives the protein CASSVATGGYYEQYF.

This clonotype was counted ten times or more. V is TRBV10-3 and J is TRBJ1-1, with 8 bases identical to TRBD1. Unmatched junction bases numbered 15, after V lost 7 bases and J lost 5 bases. Germline assignment: CDR1 ENHRY and CDR2 SYGVKD. The CDR3 is made up of 16 amino acids. The CDR3 region is CAIKVTRTGLETEAFF. Here the CDR3 DNA reads TGTGCCATCAAGGTAACTCGGACAGGGCTAGAAACTGAAGCTTTCTTT.

This clonotype occurred many times. The CDR3 DNA is TGTGCCAGCAGCCGCGGGATGGACACAGATACGCAGTATTTT. It is translated as CASSRGMDTDTQYF. The chain employs TRBV7-9 and TRBJ2-3; maybe TRBD2 (6 bases). Per the germline V gene, CDR1 is SEHNR and CDR2 is FQNEAQ (reference sequence). V gave up 5 bases and J gave up 2 bases, with 11 bases separating them. The length of the CDR3 is 14 residues.

CDR3 nucleotide sequence: TGTGCCAGCAGCTACTCCCCGGCGGAGACCCAGTACTTC. This gives the protein CASSYSPAETQYF. The chain employs TRBV5-4 and TRBJ2-5; D not resolved. This CDR3 is built from 13 residues. V lost 3 bases and J lost 5, with 11 bases in between. The V gene's germline CDR1 is SGHNT and CDR2 YYREEE (reference sequence).

The chain combines TRBV4-2 with TRBJ2-1, with 10 bases that match TRBD2. The CDR3 extends over 16 amino acids. The V gene's germline CDR1 is LGHNA and CDR2 YNFKEQ. After removal of 2 bases from V and 7 bases from J, the junction contained 8 bases not matched to a gene. CDR3 nucleotide sequence: TGTGCCAGCAGCCAACAGCAGCGGGAGGGCCAGAATGAGCAGTTCTTC. This codes for CASSQQQREGQNEQFF.

This clonotype was counted ten times or more. The V and J genes are TRBV5-1 and TRBJ2-3; 8 positions match TRBD1. The CDR3 runs to 15 residues. Germline-derived CDR1 and CDR2 are SGHRS and YFSETQ. V lost 0 bases to trimming and J lost 4 bases; unmatched junction nucleotides: 4. The CDR3 nucleotides read TGCGCCAGCAGCTTGGTGGGCAGGGGGCCAGATACGCAGTATTTT. Residues: CASSLVGRGPDTQYF.

This clonotype was seen a single time. The chain has TRBV7-2 and TRBJ2-7; D assignment may be TRBD1 or TRBD2 (5 bases each). CDR3 length equals 14 residues. V lost 5 bases, J lost 6 bases, and 17 bases lay in between. The germline CDR1 and CDR2 sequences are SGHTA and FQGNSA. CDR3 region: CASSPGPTNAEQYF. The CDR3 coding sequence is TGTGCCAGCAGCCCGGGACCGACTAATGCCGAGCAGTACTTC.

Ten or more counts support this clonotype. The rearrangement joins TRBV7-9 to TRBJ2-7; tentative D call: TRBD2 (5 bases). This CDR3 region has 13 residues. Germline V CDR1 and CDR2: SEHNR, FQNEAQ (reference sequence). V was clipped by 2 bases and J by 5 bases, with 10 bases between them. CDR3 in amino acids: CASSLLMGDEQYF. CDR3 coding DNA: TGTGCCAGCAGCTTATTGATGGGAGACGAGCAGTACTTC.

This clonotype was observed a few times. The rearrangement uses TRBV20-1 and TRBJ2-1, with D perhaps TRBD2 (6 bases). This CDR3 spans 17 amino acids. Germline-derived CDR1 and CDR2 are DFQATT and SNEGSKA (reference sequence). V lost 0 bases and J lost 8, with 23 bases in between. The CDR3 nucleotides are TGCAGTGCTAGAGATAGGCGGGAAGTTCCTCCGGGGGATGAGCAGTTCTTC. This gives the protein CSARDRREVPPGDEQFF.

V and J are TRBV7-9 and TRBJ2-3; 7 bases are shared with TRBD1. The CDR3 is 15 amino acids. V shed 7 bases and J 0 bases; nucleotides not matched to a gene: 7. Looked up from germline, CDR1 is SEHNR and CDR2 is FQNEAQ (reference sequence). The CDR3 nucleotides read TGTGCCAGCAACACCGGGACAGCCAGCACAGATACGCAGTATTTT. Amino acids: CASNTGTASTDTQYF. Full variable domain (remainder filled in from reference TRBV7-9 and TRBJ2-3): DTGVSQNPRHKITKRGQNVTFRCDPISEHNRLYWYRQTLGQGPEFLTYFQNEAQLEKSRLLSDRFSAERPKGSFSTLEIQRTEQGDSAMYLCASNTGTASTDTQYFGPGTRLTVL.

This chain links TRBV20-1 with TRBJ2-5; TRBD1 might be the D (5 bases). This CDR3 is built from 14 residues. Trimming removed 2 bases from V and 1 base from J, with 11 bases in between. Per germline, CDR1 DFQATT and CDR2 SNEGSKA (reference sequence). In DNA, the CDR3 is TGCAGTGCTAGAAGCCCGCAGGGCCAAGAGACCCAGTACTTC. As protein: CSARSPQGQETQYF.

This chain joins TRBV14 and TRBJ1-1; D gene uncertain. The CDR3 loop spans 13 amino acids. Per germline, CDR1 SGHDN and CDR2 FVKESK. Trimming stripped 1 base from V and 3 bases from J, with 6 bases between. The CDR3 DNA is TGTGCCAGCAGCCAAGGCCTGTACACTGAAGCTTTCTTT. This gives the protein CASSQGLYTEAFF.

This clonotype was detected ten times or more. The chain has TRBV3-1 and TRBJ2-1; TRBD2 matches 10 bases. CDR3 size: 18 residues. V was clipped by 1 base and J by 10 bases; unmatched bases: 16. The V gene's germline CDR1 is LGHDT and CDR2 YNNKEL (reference sequence). DNA for the CDR3: TGTGCCAGCAGCCAAGCACCTCCGGGACTAGCGCCTCGAAACGAGCAGTTCTTC. This translates into CASSQAPPGLAPRNEQFF.

J is TRBJ2-7 and V is TRBV19; D not resolved. Trimming stripped 3 bases from V and 1 base from J, with 10 bases between. Per germline, CDR1 LNHDA and CDR2 SQIVND (reference sequence). The CDR3 is 14 residues long. This CDR3 is CASSINGLSYEQYF. CDR3 DNA sequence: TGTGCCAGTAGTATTAACGGTTTATCCTACGAGCAGTACTTC. Looking up the rest from reference TRBV19 and TRBJ2-7 gives the full variable domain: DGGITQSPKYLFRKEGQNVTLSCEQNLNHDAMYWYRQDPGQGLRLIYYSQIVNDFQKGDIAEGYSVSREKKESFPLTVTSAQKNPTAFYLCASSINGLSYEQYFGPGTRLTVT.

The chain joins TRBV20-1 to TRBJ2-2; D might be TRBD1 (6 bases). Germline V gene lookup returns CDR1 DFQATT and CDR2 SNEGSKA (reference sequence). This CDR3 comprises 16 residues. Trimming cost V 3 bases and J 2 bases, with 16 bases left between them. In DNA form, the CDR3 reads TGCAGTGCTAGGGATCCGGGACATCAAAACACCGGGGAGCTGTTTTTT. Amino acid sequence: CSARDPGHQNTGELFF.

The sample holds many counts of this clonotype. The chain is built from TRBV3-1 and TRBJ2-1; a possible D gene is TRBD1 (5 bases). CDR1 and CDR2 (germline): LGHDT, YNNKEL (reference sequence). The CDR3 runs to 13 residues. V dropped 6 bases and J dropped 9 bases, with 15 bases sitting between them. CDR3 nucleotides: TGTGCCAGCAGTCTATTCTCTAGGGGTGAGCAGTTCTTC. Translating gives CASSLFSRGEQFF.

This clonotype was seen repeatedly, ten times or more. V usage is TRBV7-2 and J usage is TRBJ2-4; D is undetermined. The CDR3 runs 15 residues. The V and J ends lost 1 base and 0 bases respectively, with 7 bases between them. Germline-derived CDR1 and CDR2 are SGHTA and FQGNSA. The CDR3 DNA reads as TGTGCCAGCAGCTTAGATTACCTAGCCAAAAACATTCAGTACTTC. The encoded protein is CASSLDYLAKNIQYF.

The V and J genes are TRBV10-3 and TRBJ2-1; possibly TRBD2 for D (6 bases). V was trimmed by 6 bases and J by 8 bases, leaving 23 bases between them. Germline V gene data show CDR1 as ENHRY and CDR2 as SYGVKD. The CDR3 is 16 amino acids. The CDR3 spells CAISKGDSKPLDEQFF. DNA of the CDR3: TGTGCCATCAGCAAAGGGGACTCTAAGCCGTTGGATGAGCAGTTCTTC.

This clonotype appeared many times. V and J are TRBV12-3 or TRBV12-4 and TRBJ2-2, with D possibly being TRBD1 or TRBD2 (5 bases each). Trimming removed 8 bases at V and 5 bases at J, with 9 bases between. This CDR3 contains 12 residues. CDR3 nucleotide sequence: TGTGCCAGCGGGGACCTAACCGGGGAGCTGTTTTTT. It specifies CASGDLTGELFF.